The 31 T cell receptor beta chains given below trace back to one sample, sequenced in a study of Graves' ophthalmopathy and Graves' hyperthyroidism (dated by TCRdb to the late 2010s). Instrument used: Illumina HiSeq 2000. For repertoire sequencing, the TCR beta CDR3 regions were amplified from RNA transcripts. HTBI primers and the Qiagen OneStep RT-PCR kit were used in a first-round RT-PCR, which was followed by a second-round multiplex PCR, size selection and purification. Clones were called with MiXCR by TCRdb after fastp trimmed the public reads at Q25, and only in-frame beta chains were retained. Entries that share a CDR3 protein sequence are merged under the most common genes and DNA. Recorded for this sample are roughly 600,000 distinct CDR3 sequences; roughly 40% of them occurred a single time. The ten top clones hold over 3.5% of the sample. The sample was peripheral blood or thyroid tissue (not recorded which). The receptors here all came from an adult man with Graves' hyperthyroidism.

This clonotype showed up many times. This sequence joins TRBV7-3 and TRBJ1-5, with unresolved D. Per germline, CDR1 SGHTA and CDR2 FQGTGA. The CDR3 extends over 17 amino acids. V lost 4 bases and J 0 bases, leaving 16 bases between the germline ends. The CDR3 protein is CASSSPRTAFSNQPQHF. The CDR3 DNA follows: TGTGCCAGCAGCTCGCCACGCACGGCGTTTAGCAATCAGCCCCAGCATTTT.

The rearrangement uses TRBV19 and TRBJ1-2, with D tentatively TRBD1 (5 bases). V shed 5 bases and J shed 5 bases, with 18 bases lying between them. The V gene's germline CDR1 is LNHDA and CDR2 SQIVND (reference sequence). CDR3 length: 15 residues. The CDR3 protein is CASSSGTLNHYGYTF. The CDR3 DNA follows: TGTGCCAGTAGTTCCGGGACCTTAAACCATTATGGCTACACCTTC.

This sequence joins TRBV15 and TRBJ2-5; TRBD2 matches at 10 bases. Germline CDR1 LNHNV, CDR2 YYDKDF (reference sequence). V dropped 5 bases and J dropped 3; count of bases not matched to a gene: 6. This CDR3 comprises 15 residues. The CDR3 nucleotides are TGTGCCACCAGCGAAAGCGGGAGGGCTAAAGAGACCCAGTACTTC. Protein sequence: CATSESGRAKETQYF.

In its sample, this clonotype was seen many times. Sequence at one end of the junction differs from germline and may be a read error. The genes are TRBV12-3 or TRBV12-4 and TRBJ1-2; D is unresolved. This CDR3 contains 11 residues. CDR3 DNA sequence: TGTGCCAGCAGTTTAGAATACATCGCAAGCTTC. It specifies CASSLEYIASF.

This clonotype has a count of ten or more. The chain employs TRBV12-3 or TRBV12-4 and TRBJ1-2; D is unresolved. This CDR3 spans 13 amino acids. Trimming shortened V by 5 bases and J by 8 bases, and 15 bases separated the two germline ends. The CDR3 DNA reads TGTGCCAGCAGTCCAGGTTCCGCCGGAGGCTACACCTTC. This encodes CASSPGSAGGYTF.

This clonotype has more than one count but fewer than ten. The rearrangement uses TRBV11-2 and TRBJ2-3; TRBD1 or TRBD2 may be the D gene (5 bases each). V was shortened by 3 bases and J by 2 bases, with 12 bases between the two germline ends. CDR3 length: 15 residues. Germline CDR1 reads SGHAT; CDR2 reads FQNNGV. The CDR3 nucleotides read TGTGCCAGCAGCTTTTGGGACGGCTTCACAGATACGCAGTATTTT. Translation gives CASSFWDGFTDTQYF.

On this clonotype: At one boundary the junction diverges from the germline segment, which might be a read error. This chain uses TRBV30 with TRBJ1-2; D is ambiguous. Germline V lookup: CDR1 GTSNPN, CDR2 SVGIG (reference sequence). The CDR3 sequence is 14 residues long. The CDR3 region has the DNA TGTGCCTGGAGTGGGGAATACTCTAACTATGGCCACACCTTC. Translating it yields CAWSGEYSNYGHTF.

This clonotype occurred many times. The chain is built from TRBV10-3 and TRBJ2-5, with TRBD2 matching over 9 bases. The CDR3 runs to 16 residues. Trimming cost V 3 bases and J 4 bases; bases outside gene matches: 9. Looked up from germline, CDR1 is ENHRY and CDR2 is SYGVKD. The CDR3 DNA reads TGTGCCATCAGTGAAGGCAGGTTAGCGGGAGCAGAGACCCAGTACTTC. Protein: CAISEGRLAGAETQYF.

V gene TRBV25-1 combines with J gene TRBJ2-5, with D possibly matching TRBD1 (6 bases). The CDR3 runs 15 residues. The germline V gene encodes CDR1 MGHDK and CDR2 SYGVNS. V was pared by 3 bases and J by 7 bases, with 18 bases between. For the CDR3, the DNA is TGTGCCAGCAGTGACCCGGACAGAGGTACTGGGACCCAGTACTTC. Translation: CASSDPDRGTGTQYF.

The table lists this clonotype with a few counts. The genes are TRBV27 and TRBJ1-1; TRBD1 agrees at 8 bases. CDR3 length: 14 amino acids. Germline loops: CDR1 MNHEY, CDR2 SMNVEV (reference sequence). V was pared by 5 bases and J by 5 bases, with 7 bases of the junction left unmatched. CDR3 nucleotides: TGTGCCAGCAGTAAGGACAGGGAGATAACTGAAGCTTTCTTT. It is translated as CASSKDREITEAFF.

This clonotype was detected ten times or more. This chain connects TRBV12-3 or TRBV12-4 to TRBJ1-2; D is unclear. CDR3 length equals 13 residues. The germline V and J ends were trimmed by 3 bases and 5 bases, with 10 bases remaining between them. The CDR3: CASSFQAQYGYTF. Written as DNA, the CDR3 is TGTGCCAGCAGTTTCCAGGCCCAATATGGCTACACCTTC.

This clonotype has at least ten counts. The chain combines TRBV7-8 with TRBJ2-7; perhaps TRBD1 as D (7 bases). This CDR3 spans 15 amino acids. V lost 6 bases and J lost 2, with 17 bases in between. The V gene's germline CDR1 is SGHVS and CDR2 FQNEAQ. This chain's CDR3 is CASRRDSPGPYEQYF. The CDR3 DNA reads TGTGCCAGCAGGCGGGACAGCCCTGGGCCCTACGAGCAGTACTTC. Together with reference TRBV7-8 and TRBJ2-7, the CDR3 gives the full variable domain: GAGVSQSPRYKVAKRGQDVALRCDPISGHVSLFWYQQALGQGPEFLTYFQNEAQLDKSGLPSDRFFAERPEGSVSTLKIQRTQQEDSAVYLCASRRDSPGPYEQYFGPGTRLTVT.

This clonotype was counted ten times or more. V is TRBV12-3 or TRBV12-4 and J is TRBJ1-2, with 7 nucleotides matching TRBD1. The length of the CDR3 is 13 residues. With 5 bases clipped from V and 8 bases from J, the junction kept 8 bases outside the gene matches. CDR3 DNA sequence: TGTGCCAGCAGTACGGGACAGATGGGGGGCTACACCTTC. Translating gives CASSTGQMGGYTF.

This clonotype was observed at least ten times. The chain joins TRBV4-2 to TRBJ1-4, with D unresolved. Trimming removed 3 bases at V and 10 bases at J, with 21 bases between. This CDR3 spans 16 amino acids. CDR1 is LGHNA and CDR2 is YNFKEQ in the germline V gene. The CDR3, as DNA: TGTGCCAGCAGCCAGTCGGACGGGTCAACGGGAGGAAAACTGTTTTTT. This translates into CASSQSDGSTGGKLFF.

Concerning this clonotype: A much bigger clone sits one base away, suggesting this may be a read error. The conserved phenylalanine or tryptophan is not found at the CDR3 terminus, so this likely reflects a read error. This chain links TRBV19 with TRBJ2-2, with 9 nucleotides matching TRBD1. The V and J ends lost 7 bases and 1 base, in that order; junction bases with no gene match: 4. The CDR3 is made up of 15 amino acids. Germline CDR1 and CDR2: LNHDA and SQIVND (reference sequence). The CDR3 DNA reads as TGTGCCAGTATCTCGGGACAGGGGAACACCGGGGAGCTGTTTCTT. Amino acid sequence: CASISGQGNTGELFL.

A remark on this clonotype: Mismatch with germline at one junction end may stem from a read error. This chain uses TRBV7-6 with TRBJ2-1; maybe TRBD2 (6 bases). There are 15 residues in the CDR3. Germline V gene data show CDR1 as SGHVS and CDR2 as FNYEAQ. The CDR3 nucleotides are TGTGCTAGCAGCCGGGACTCAGACTCCTACAATGAGCAGTTCTTC. Translating gives CASSRDSDSYNEQFF.

This clonotype was counted once. A much larger clone differs by one base, so this may be a read error. J is TRBJ1-5 and V is TRBV19; 10 positions match TRBD1. This CDR3 spans 17 amino acids. The V gene end was trimmed by 7 bases and the J gene end by 4 bases; junction bases not matched to a gene: 13. CDR1 LNHDA and CDR2 SQIVND come from the germline V gene (reference sequence). The CDR3 region has the DNA TGTGCCAGTAATATCCCATTTGACAGGGGGCGAAATCAGCCCCAGCATTTT. Its protein is CASNIPFDRGRNQPQHF.

In its sample, this clonotype was seen many times. CDR3 coding DNA: TGTGCCAGCACCCAACAGGGCTTGACTGAAGCTTTCTTT. Encoded protein: CASTQQGLTEAFF. The rearrangement uses TRBV12-3 or TRBV12-4 and TRBJ1-1, with D maybe TRBD1 (6 bases). Trimming removed 7 bases from V and 5 bases from J, with 14 bases in between. The CDR3 has 13 amino acids.

This rearrangement joins TRBV5-1 to TRBJ2-5; 15 bases are a match to TRBD2. Germline CDR1 reads SGHRS; CDR2 reads YFSETQ. The trim removed 4 bases at V and 6 bases at J, leaving 13 bases unmatched. This CDR3 region has 18 residues. The CDR3 DNA sequence: TGCGCCAGCAGCCCTGGACTAGCGGGAGGGCCGGATCAAAAGACCCAGTACTTC. This sequence encodes CASSPGLAGGPDQKTQYF.

This clonotype occurred a few times. V is TRBV5-8 and J is TRBJ1-2, with a tentative D call TRBD1 (5 bases). V lost 1 base and J lost 0, with 13 bases in between. The germline CDR1 and CDR2 sequences are SGHTS and YDEGEE. The CDR3 extends over 16 amino acids. The CDR3 DNA sequence: TGTGCCAGCAGCTTGCTACAGGTGATAGCTAACTATGGCTACACCTTC. It codes for CASSLLQVIANYGYTF.

This clonotype was recorded many times. This chain uses TRBV27 with TRBJ2-2, with D possibly being TRBD1 or TRBD2 (5 bases each). The CDR3 runs to 13 residues. Germline loops: CDR1 MNHEY, CDR2 SMNVEV (reference sequence). V was pared by 4 bases and J by 10 bases, with 13 bases between. The CDR3 loop reads CASSSPGPQELFF. In DNA, the CDR3 is TGTGCCAGCAGTTCCCCGGGACCGCAGGAGCTGTTTTTT.

This clonotype was recorded many times. DNA for the CDR3: TGTGCCAGCAGTTTAGTGACAGGGACTAGCTACGAGCAGTACTTC. Protein product: CASSLVTGTSYEQYF. This chain connects TRBV12-3 or TRBV12-4 to TRBJ2-7, with a weak D call TRBD2 (8 bases). Trimming removed 1 base from V and 3 bases from J, with 13 bases in between. The CDR3 runs to 15 residues.

On this clonotype itself: A much larger clone is a single base away; this may be a read error. The rearrangement joins TRBV12-3 or TRBV12-4 to TRBJ1-5; weak D call: TRBD1 (6 bases). The CDR3 is made up of 13 amino acids. V lost 5 bases and J lost 5, with 10 bases in between. Here the CDR3 reads CASSAYRDQPQHF. CDR3 sequence (DNA): TGTGCCAGCAGTGCGTACAGGGATCAGCCCCAGCATTTT.

Ten or more counts support this clonotype. V is TRBV12-3 or TRBV12-4 and J is TRBJ2-2; D may be TRBD2 (6 bases). V was pared by 6 bases and J by 5 bases, with 10 bases between. The CDR3 contains 13 residues. The CDR3 sequence: CASRSGTTGELFF. In nucleotides, the CDR3 is TGTGCCAGCAGATCTGGGACTACCGGGGAGCTGTTTTTT.

In this sample, this clonotype turned up a few times. The rearrangement uses TRBV6-1 and TRBJ1-5; no firm D call. V lost 2 bases and J lost 1, with 12 bases in between. The CDR3 contains 16 residues. CDR1 is MNHNS, CDR2 SASEGT, per germline. The CDR3 protein is CASSERAFVSNQPQHF. The CDR3 bases are TGTGCCAGCAGTGAACGGGCATTTGTCAGCAATCAGCCCCAGCATTTT.

This clonotype was seen repeatedly, ten times or more. The chain is built from TRBV6-1 and TRBJ2-7, with D uncertain. Trimming removed 3 bases at V and 3 bases at J, with 9 bases between. CDR3 length equals 13 residues. From germline, CDR1 is MNHNS and CDR2 SASEGT. CDR3: CASSEGNHYEQYF. DNA of the CDR3: TGTGCCAGCAGTGAGGGCAACCACTACGAGCAGTACTTC.

Only a few counts were recorded for this clonotype. This chain uses TRBV7-9 with TRBJ2-6; either TRBD1 or TRBD2 may fit D (6 bases each). CDR1 and CDR2 from the germline V gene are SEHNR and FQNEAQ (reference sequence). The CDR3 runs 18 residues. Trimming took off 5 bases at V and 0 bases at J, with 17 bases between the two ends. The CDR3: CASSAVSGALSGANVLTF. As DNA, the CDR3 is TGTGCCAGCAGCGCGGTATCGGGGGCGCTCTCTGGGGCCAACGTCCTGACTTTC.

This clonotype was seen many times. This chain uses TRBV6-1 with TRBJ1-1; possible D gene TRBD1, 6 bases. CDR3 size: 13 residues. V was pared by 6 bases and J by 7 bases, with 15 bases between. Germline CDR1 MNHNS, CDR2 SASEGT. CDR3 protein: CASSRPGTFEAFF. CDR3 DNA: TGTGCCAGCAGCCGTCCCGGGACATTTGAAGCTTTCTTT.

This clonotype has a count of ten or more. The V call is TRBV5-1, the J call TRBJ2-2; D might be TRBD1 (5 bases). The germline V gene encodes CDR1 SGHRS and CDR2 YFSETQ. The CDR3 spans 16 residues. V lost 0 bases to trimming and J lost 4 bases, with 13 bases between them. The CDR3 DNA is TGCGCCAGCAGCTTGGGATCACAGGTCGGCACCGGGGAGCTGTTTTTT. This sequence encodes CASSLGSQVGTGELFF.

A word on this clonotype: The junction differs from germline at one of its ends, possibly a read error. This chain uses TRBV6-5 with TRBJ2-7; perhaps TRBD2 as D (7 bases). The CDR3 runs to 15 residues. The germline gives CDR1 MNHEY, CDR2 SVGAGI. The CDR3 sequence is CAISYALVGGLEQYF. The CDR3 nucleotides are TGTGCCATCAGTTACGCCCTAGTGGGGGGGCTTGAGCAGTACTTC.

This clonotype was seen more than once but under ten times. The junction differs from germline at one of its ends, possibly a read error. V and J are TRBV12-3 or TRBV12-4 and TRBJ1-2; D ambiguous. This CDR3 comprises 12 residues. CDR3 in amino acids: CASSQDAGSWHF. CDR3 coding DNA: TGTGCCAGCAGCCAAGATGCGGGGTCTTGGCACTTC.